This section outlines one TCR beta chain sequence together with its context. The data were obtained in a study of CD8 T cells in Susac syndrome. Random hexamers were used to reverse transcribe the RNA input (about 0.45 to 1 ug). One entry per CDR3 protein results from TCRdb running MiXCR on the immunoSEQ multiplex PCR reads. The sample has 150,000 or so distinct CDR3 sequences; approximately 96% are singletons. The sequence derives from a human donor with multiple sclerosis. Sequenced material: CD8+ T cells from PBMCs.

DNA of the CDR3: TGTGCCAGCAGCCAAGATAGAAGGATTGAAGCTTTCTTT. This encodes CASSQDRRIEAFF. The V call is TRBV3-1, the J call TRBJ1-1; D gene ambiguous. This CDR3 has 13 amino acids. Germline loops: CDR1 LGHDT, CDR2 YNNKEL (reference sequence). Trimming took 0 bases from V and 7 from J, leaving 9 bases between them.